This T cell receptor (beta chain) derives from a study of blood T cell repertoires in COVID-19. Study information: Spain, Italy and the United States supplied samples that represented acute and convalescent COVID-19. T cells, B-cell-depleted T cells, or PBMCs provided the cDNA or gDNA that served as material.

Authors' data handling: Amplifying reference gene primers gave estimates of nucleated cell counts. TCRdb's copy holds only in-frame clones and misses some; the assay was immunoSEQ multiplex PCR. V and J calls and clone size come straight from that table; D and trimming were deduced from the DNA. The sample lists under 200,000 clones; about 85% were seen once. Seattle cases were enrolled at active infection and followed longitudinally. The clonotype originates from a woman in her 70s with COVID-19, enrolled during active disease. The source material was peripheral blood.

CDR3 bases: TGTGCCTGGAGCAGGTGGGAGGTTATCTCTGGAAACACCATATATTTT. Translating gives CAWSRWEVISGNTIYF. The rearrangement uses TRBV30 and TRBJ1-3; D gene uncertain. This CDR3 is 16 amino acids long. The germline V and J ends were trimmed by 3 bases and 0 bases, with 15 bases remaining between them. CDR1 GTSNPN and CDR2 SVGIG come from the germline V gene (reference sequence).